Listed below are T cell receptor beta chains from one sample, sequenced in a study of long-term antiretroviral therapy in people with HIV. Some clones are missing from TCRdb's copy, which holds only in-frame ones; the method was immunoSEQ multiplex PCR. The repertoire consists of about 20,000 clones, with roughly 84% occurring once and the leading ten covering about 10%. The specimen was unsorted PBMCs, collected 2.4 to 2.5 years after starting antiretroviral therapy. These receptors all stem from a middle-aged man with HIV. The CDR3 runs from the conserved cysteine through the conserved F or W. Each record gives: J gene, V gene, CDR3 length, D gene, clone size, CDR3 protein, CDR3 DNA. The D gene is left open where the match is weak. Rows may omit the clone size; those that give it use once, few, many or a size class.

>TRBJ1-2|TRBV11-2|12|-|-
CASSREGESLTF
TGTGCCAGCAGCCGAGAGGGGGAGTCCCTTACCTTC
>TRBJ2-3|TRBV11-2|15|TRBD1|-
CASSPWTGSTDTQYF
TGTGCCAGCAGCCCCTGGACAGGGAGCACAGATACGCAGTATTTT
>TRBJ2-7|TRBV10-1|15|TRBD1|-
CASSGTGTGAYEQYF
TGCGCCAGCAGTGGGACAGGGACTGGGGCCTACGAGCAGTACTTC
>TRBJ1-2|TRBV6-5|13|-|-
CASTEDPNYGYTF
TGTGCCAGCACCGAGGACCCTAACTATGGCTACACCTTC
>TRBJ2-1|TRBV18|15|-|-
CASSPGSRSYNEQFF
TGTGCCAGCTCCCCGGGGAGTCGTTCCTACAATGAGCAGTTCTTC
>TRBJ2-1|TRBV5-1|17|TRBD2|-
CASSLLASGAFVNEQFF
TGCGCCAGCAGCTTGTTGGCTAGCGGGGCCTTCGTGAATGAGCAGTTCTTC
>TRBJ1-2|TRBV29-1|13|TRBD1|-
CSVETGANYGYTF
TGCAGCGTTGAGACAGGGGCTAACTATGGCTACACCTTC
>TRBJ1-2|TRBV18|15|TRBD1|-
CASSPKGTGSDGYTF
TGTGCCAGCTCACCGAAGGGGACAGGGTCGGATGGCTACACCTTC
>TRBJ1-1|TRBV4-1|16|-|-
CASSQGRQGTSTEAFF
TGCGCCAGCAGCCAAGGGAGGCAGGGAACAAGCACTGAAGCTTTCTTT
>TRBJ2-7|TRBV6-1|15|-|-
CASSDGKGHTYEQYF
TGTGCCAGCAGTGACGGAAAAGGACATACCTACGAGCAGTACTTC
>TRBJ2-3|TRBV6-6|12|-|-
CASSYIADTQYF
TGTGCCAGCAGTTACATAGCAGATACGCAGTATTTT
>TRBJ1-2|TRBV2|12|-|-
CASSEGGDGYTF
TGTGCCAGCAGTGAAGGGGGGGATGGCTACACCTTC
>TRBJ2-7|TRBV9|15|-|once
CASSVGPLPGDEQYF
TGTGCCAGCAGCGTAGGGCCGCTACCTGGAGACGAGCAGTACTTC
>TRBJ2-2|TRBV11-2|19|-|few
CASSSFGLQVGLNTGELFF
TGTGCCAGCAGCTCTTTCGGCCTACAGGTCGGCCTGAACACCGGGGAGCTGTTTTTT
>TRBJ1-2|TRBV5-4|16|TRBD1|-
CASKQGQRGSNYGYTF
TGTGCCAGCAAACAGGGACAGCGAGGGTCCAACTATGGCTACACCTTC
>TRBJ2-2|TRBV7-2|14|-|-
CASSLKRNTGELFF
TGTGCCAGCAGCTTAAAGAGGAACACCGGGGAGCTGTTTTTT
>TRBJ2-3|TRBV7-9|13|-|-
CASSLEYTDTQYF
TGTGCCAGCAGCTTAGAGTACACAGATACGCAGTATTTT
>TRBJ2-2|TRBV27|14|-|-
CASSPTQGAGELFF
TGTGCCAGCAGCCCTACACAGGGAGCCGGGGAGCTGTTTTTT
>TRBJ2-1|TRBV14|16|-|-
CASSQDGGSFYNEQFF
TGTGCCAGCAGCCAAGATGGGGGAAGCTTCTACAATGAGCAGTTCTTC
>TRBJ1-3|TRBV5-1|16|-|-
CASSLGWGSSGNTIYF
TGCGCCAGCAGCTTGGGTTGGGGGAGCTCTGGAAACACCATATATTTT
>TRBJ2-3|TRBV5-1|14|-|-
CASSYGQTTDTQYF
TGCGCCAGCAGCTATGGGCAAACCACAGATACGCAGTATTTT
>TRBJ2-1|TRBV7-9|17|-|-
CASSTDLAPTAYNEQFF
TGTGCCAGCAGCACCGACCTAGCCCCGACCGCATACAATGAGCAGTTCTTC
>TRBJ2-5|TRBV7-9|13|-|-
CASSWGLAETQYF
TGTGCCAGCAGCTGGGGGTTGGCGGAGACCCAGTACTTC
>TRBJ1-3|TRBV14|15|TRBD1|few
CASSPQTGVGNTIYF
TGTGCCAGCAGCCCACAGACAGGGGTTGGAAACACCATATATTTT
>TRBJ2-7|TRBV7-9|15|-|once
CASSLAFLGAYEQYF
TGTGCCAGCAGCTTAGCTTTCCTTGGGGCCTACGAGCAGTACTTC
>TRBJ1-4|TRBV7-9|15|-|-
CASSSYDATNEKLFF
TGTGCCAGCAGTTCATATGATGCAACTAATGAAAAACTGTTTTTT
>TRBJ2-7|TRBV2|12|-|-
CASRAGTHEQYF
TGTGCCAGCAGGGCAGGGACCCACGAGCAGTACTTC
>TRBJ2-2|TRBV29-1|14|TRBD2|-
CSVQTSGGAGELFF
TGCAGCGTCCAGACTAGCGGGGGGGCCGGGGAGCTGTTTTTT
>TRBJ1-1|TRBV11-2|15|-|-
CASSPSPGWGTEAFF
TGTGCCAGCAGCCCAAGCCCAGGTTGGGGCACTGAAGCTTTCTTT
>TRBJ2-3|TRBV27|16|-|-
CASTLQGGASTDTQYF
TGTGCCAGCACCCTACAAGGTGGAGCTAGCACAGATACGCAGTATTTT
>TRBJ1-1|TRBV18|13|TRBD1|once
CASSEQGATEAFF
TGTGCCAGCTCAGAACAGGGGGCCACTGAAGCTTTCTTT
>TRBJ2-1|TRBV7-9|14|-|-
CASAPEGYYNEQFF
TGTGCCAGCGCGCCAGAGGGGTACTACAATGAGCAGTTCTTC
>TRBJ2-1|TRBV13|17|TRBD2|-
CASSLGLDRGRENEQFF
TGTGCCAGCAGCTTAGGACTAGACAGAGGGAGGGAGAATGAGCAGTTCTTC
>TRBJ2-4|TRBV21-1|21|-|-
CASSKGGWTGVEIIAKNIQYF
TGTGCCAGCAGCAAAGGGGGATGGACAGGGGTCGAAATTATAGCCAAAAACATTCAGTACTTC
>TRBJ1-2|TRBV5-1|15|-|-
CASSLIGGFNYGYTF
TGCGCCAGCAGCTTAATAGGAGGGTTTAACTATGGCTACACCTTC
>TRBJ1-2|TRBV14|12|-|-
CASSQDGDGYTF
TGTGCCAGCAGCCAAGACGGGGATGGCTACACCTTC
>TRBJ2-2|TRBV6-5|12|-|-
CASRLATGELFF
TGTGCCAGCAGGCTAGCCACCGGGGAGCTGTTTTTT
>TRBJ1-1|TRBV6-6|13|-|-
CASTIKGGTEAFF
TGTGCCAGCACGATAAAGGGGGGGACTGAAGCTTTCTTT
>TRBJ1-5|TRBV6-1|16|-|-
CASSEGQVHSNQPQHF
TGTGCCAGCAGTGAAGGACAGGTCCATAGCAATCAGCCCCAGCATTTT
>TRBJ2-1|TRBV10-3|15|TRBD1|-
CAISGGQGMGSEQFF
TGTGCCATCAGTGGGGGACAGGGGATGGGCAGTGAGCAGTTCTTC
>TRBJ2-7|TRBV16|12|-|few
CASSSLSDEQYF
TGTGCCAGCAGCTCCCTCTCGGACGAGCAGTACTTC